These 26 T cell receptor beta chains were all obtained from the same sample, sequenced in a study of PD-L1 blockade in urothelial cancer (dated by TCRdb to 2016 to 2017). Preparation of the library involved the immunoSEQ multiplex PCR assay. This immuneACCESS table, as held by TCRdb, lists in-frame sequences with V and J called but not all clones. Of the missing ones, under half trace to an unresolved V gene in checked studies; the others have no known cause. The sample data list around 66,000 clones, and 80% to 90% of these were observed just once. Around 1.5% of the sample comes from the top ten. The time point label of this sample denotes: pretreatment peripheral blood. Specimen: PBMCs, collected around atezolizumab (anti-PD-L1) treatment. These receptors were taken from a man aged 65-85 years with urothelial cancer.

CDR3 DNA: TGCAGTGCCCTTCTTAATGGCTACACCTTC. The encoded protein is CSALLNGYTF. V gene TRBV20-1 combines with J gene TRBJ1-2, with D hard to call. This CDR3 comprises 10 residues. V gave up 6 bases and J gave up 6 bases, with 8 bases separating them. Germline V lookup: CDR1 DFQATT, CDR2 SNEGSKA (reference sequence).

The genes are TRBV29-1 and TRBJ2-5, with a tentative D call TRBD1 (5 bases). In germline, CDR1 is SQVTM, CDR2 ANQGSEA. The germline V and J ends were trimmed by 1 base and 5 bases, with 11 bases remaining between them. This CDR3 has 13 amino acids. Here the CDR3 DNA reads TGCAGCGTTGAAGTGGCTAAGGGGGAGACCCAGTACTTC. Its protein is CSVEVAKGETQYF.

This sequence joins TRBV4-1 and TRBJ2-7, with D perhaps TRBD1 (6 bases). Trimming removed 1 base at V and 3 bases at J, with 13 bases between. Germline CDR1 is MGHRA and CDR2 is YSYEKL. CDR3 size: 15 residues. The CDR3 DNA reads as TGCGCCAGCAGCCAAGCCGGGACACGAGACTACGAGCAGTACTTC. Protein: CASSQAGTRDYEQYF.

The J gene is TRBJ2-2, the V gene TRBV7-9; no definite D call. Germline CDR1 and CDR2: SEHNR and FQNEAQ (reference sequence). This CDR3 spans 15 amino acids. V lost 2 bases, J lost 3 bases, and 10 bases lay in between. The CDR3 DNA is TGTGCCAGCAGCTTATCGAGTCGGGACACCGGGGAGCTGTTTTTT. This translates into CASSLSSRDTGELFF.

This clone appeared many times. The J gene is TRBJ1-3, the V gene TRBV4-1; 7 nucleotides agree with TRBD1. Germline V gene lookup returns CDR1 MGHRA and CDR2 YSYEKL. This CDR3 comprises 18 residues. V was clipped by 0 bases and J by 0 bases; unmatched bases: 8. CDR3 sequence (DNA): TGCGCCAGCAGCCAAGAATACGACAGGGCCTCCTCTGGAAACACCATATATTTT. It yields the protein CASSQEYDRASSGNTIYF.

The chain uses TRBV4-2 and TRBJ2-1; no firm D call. Deletions cut 1 base from V and 8 bases from J, with 6 bases between. The CDR3 contains 12 residues. Germline assignment: CDR1 LGHNA and CDR2 YNFKEQ. The CDR3 region is CASSQVSDEQFF. The CDR3 DNA is TGTGCCAGCAGCCAAGTGTCTGATGAGCAGTTCTTC.

The rearrangement joins TRBV9 to TRBJ1-4, with TRBD1 matching over 7 bases. V lost 3 bases to trimming and J lost 2 bases; unmatched junction nucleotides: 7. CDR1 and CDR2 (germline): SGDLS, YYNGEE. CDR3 length: 16 amino acids. The CDR3 sequence is CASSAAPGGTNEKLFF. In nucleotides, the CDR3 is TGTGCCAGCAGCGCCGCCCCAGGGGGGACTAATGAAAAACTGTTTTTT.

The V and J genes are TRBV29-1 and TRBJ2-2, with 8 bases aligning to TRBD2. The CDR3 is made up of 16 amino acids. Looked up from germline, CDR1 is SQVTM and CDR2 is ANQGSEA. V trimming: 7 bases; J trimming: 0 bases; junction bases outside the gene matches: 10. The CDR3 DNA follows: TGCAGCGCCCGACTAGCGAAGAACGCGAACACCGGGGAGCTGTTTTTT. This sequence encodes CSARLAKNANTGELFF.

CDR3 sequence reads: CASSVAGGSTGELFF. CDR3 in DNA: TGTGCCAGCAGTGTTGCGGGAGGGTCCACCGGGGAGCTGTTTTTT. The rearrangement joins TRBV6-4 to TRBJ2-2; 9 nucleotides agree with TRBD2. V dropped 4 bases and J dropped 4; count of bases not matched to a gene: 4. This CDR3 comprises 15 residues. The germline V gene has CDR1 MRHNA and CDR2 SNTAGT.

This chain joins TRBV29-1 and TRBJ2-1; 9 nucleotides align to TRBD1. CDR1 is SQVTM, CDR2 ANQGSEA, per germline. The V segment lost 3 bases and the J segment 6 bases; nucleotides outside the gene matches: 3. The CDR3 loop spans 13 amino acids. The CDR3 bases are TGCAGCGTTGAGGGACAGGGATTCAATGAGCAGTTCTTC. It codes for CSVEGQGFNEQFF.

The chain combines TRBV19 with TRBJ1-1, with D unresolved. The CDR3 length is 15 residues. V lost 7 bases to trimming and J lost 2 bases, with 17 bases between them. The germline CDR1 and CDR2 sequences are LNHDA and SQIVND (reference sequence). CDR3 amino acids: CASKVVTEYNTEAFF. As DNA, the CDR3 is TGTGCCAGTAAGGTTGTTACAGAGTATAACACTGAAGCTTTCTTT.

The CDR3 sequence is CASSVGDRKNIQYF. Here the CDR3 DNA reads TGTGCCAGCAGCGTAGGGGACAGAAAAAACATTCAGTACTTC. The chain combines TRBV9 with TRBJ2-4, with 7 positions matching TRBD1. V lost 0 bases to trimming and J lost 4 bases; unmatched junction nucleotides: 1. The CDR3 covers 14 residues. From germline, CDR1 is SGDLS and CDR2 YYNGEE.

The chain combines TRBV7-8 with TRBJ2-3; the D is unclear. The germline CDR1 and CDR2 sequences are SGHVS and FQNEAQ. V was cut by 2 bases and J by 0 bases, with 9 bases left in between. The length of the CDR3 is 15 residues. In DNA form, the CDR3 reads TGTGCCAGCAGCTTATCTACCTTTAGCACAGATACGCAGTATTTT. Its protein product is CASSLSTFSTDTQYF.

The chain combines TRBV2 with TRBJ1-2; a possible D gene is TRBD1 (5 bases). This CDR3 comprises 16 residues. The germline V gene encodes CDR1 SNHLY and CDR2 FYNNEI. Trimming stripped 8 bases from V and 2 bases from J, with 21 bases between. The CDR3 sequence is CASQNRGEQTNYGYTF. The CDR3 region has the DNA TGTGCCAGCCAAAATAGGGGCGAACAGACGAACTATGGCTACACCTTC. The full variable domain, completed using reference TRBV2 and TRBJ1-2, is EPEVTQTPSHQVTQMGQEVILRCVPISNHLYFYWYRQILGQKVEFLVSFYNNEISEKSEIFDDQFSVERPDGSNFTLKIRSTKLEDSAMYFCASQNRGEQTNYGYTFGSGTRLTVV.

As to this clone: A read error may account for a junction end that differs from germline. This CDR3 reads CASSLAGRGDSPYDQYF. The CDR3 bases are TGTGCCAGCAGCTTAGCGGGTCGTGGGGACTCCCCTTACGACCAGTACTTC. The gene calls are TRBV13 and TRBJ2-7, with D perhaps matching TRBD2 (6 bases). CDR3 length equals 17 residues. Germline-derived CDR1 and CDR2 are PRHDT and FYEKMQ (reference sequence).

The rearrangement joins TRBV6-6 to TRBJ2-3; 12 bases line up with TRBD2. CDR1 is MNHNY, CDR2 SVGAGI, per germline (reference sequence). J lost 8 bases, V lost 4 bases, and 4 bases had no gene match. The CDR3 covers 14 residues. This CDR3 reads CASSSSGRAGTQYF. DNA of the CDR3: TGTGCCAGCAGTTCTAGCGGGAGGGCCGGTACGCAGTATTTT.

This clone appeared a single time. This rearrangement joins TRBV25-1 to TRBJ1-1; 7 bases are a match to TRBD1. V dropped 4 bases and J dropped 0; count of bases not matched to a gene: 5. Germline V gene lookup returns CDR1 MGHDK and CDR2 SYGVNS. This CDR3 spans 15 amino acids. The CDR3 nucleotides are TGTGCCAGCAGTGTACAGGGGCCTGTGAACACTGAAGCTTTCTTT. Translation gives CASSVQGPVNTEAFF.

The chain employs TRBV27 and TRBJ1-1, with D possibly being TRBD1 (5 bases). The CDR3 sequence is 16 residues long. V was trimmed by 7 bases and J by 0 bases, leaving 18 bases between them. Germline assignment: CDR1 MNHEY and CDR2 SMNVEV (reference sequence). In DNA form, the CDR3 reads TGTGCCAGCATCCTGAGGTTAGGACACATGAACACTGAAGCTTTCTTT. It is translated as CASILRLGHMNTEAFF.

The rearrangement uses TRBV2 and TRBJ1-2; 9 bases are a match to TRBD1. After removal of 6 bases from V and 8 bases from J, the junction contained 7 bases not matched to a gene. Germline V lookup: CDR1 SNHLY, CDR2 FYNNEI. The length of the CDR3 is 13 residues. CDR3 in amino acids: CASRLQGADGYTF. For the CDR3, the DNA is TGTGCCAGCAGACTACAGGGGGCAGACGGCTACACCTTC.

In its sample, this clone was seen a few times. This rearrangement joins TRBV10-3 to TRBJ1-1; unclear D gene. V was cut by 8 bases and J by 3 bases, with 16 bases left in between. The CDR3 extends over 14 amino acids. Germline CDR1 and CDR2: ENHRY and SYGVKD. The CDR3 sequence: CAIRENSGDTEAFF. The CDR3 bases are TGTGCCATCCGGGAAAACTCGGGAGACACTGAAGCTTTCTTT.

This clone appeared once. The gene calls are TRBV7-2 and TRBJ2-7, with 8 bases matching TRBD2. The CDR3 has 14 residues. Germline V CDR1 and CDR2: SGHTA, FQGNSA. V dropped 3 bases and J dropped 3; count of bases not matched to a gene: 4. The CDR3 DNA reads as TGTGCCAGCAGCTTGACTAGCGCCCACTACGAGCAGTACTTC. It codes for CASSLTSAHYEQYF. Based on the CDR3 plus reference TRBV7-2 and TRBJ2-7, the full variable domain is GAGVSQSPSNKVTEKGKDVELRCDPISGHTALYWYRQSLGQGLEFLIYFQGNSAPDKSGLPSDRFSAERTGGSVSTLTIQRTQQEDSAVYLCASSLTSAHYEQYFGPGTRLTVT.

J is TRBJ2-1 and V is TRBV4-1, with 12 bases matching TRBD2. This CDR3 comprises 15 residues. Germline CDR1 MGHRA, CDR2 YSYEKL. V lost 4 bases and J lost 4; bases outside the gene matches: 2. The CDR3 region is CASSPTSGSYNEQFF. CDR3 DNA sequence: TGCGCCAGCAGCCCGACTAGCGGGAGTTACAATGAGCAGTTCTTC.

The V call is TRBV9, the J call TRBJ2-2, with no clear D. The CDR3 totals 13 residues. CDR1 is SGDLS, CDR2 YYNGEE, per germline. Trimming took 0 bases from V and 6 from J, leaving 6 bases between them. The CDR3: CASSVDPAGELFF. The CDR3 coding sequence is TGTGCCAGCAGCGTAGACCCGGCCGGGGAGCTGTTTTTT.

The gene calls are TRBV7-2 and TRBJ2-7, with 10 bases identical to TRBD2. V was clipped by 5 bases and J by 3 bases; unmatched bases: 4. The CDR3 has 14 amino acids. Germline V gives CDR1 SGHTA, CDR2 FQGNSA. The CDR3 region is CASSEAGGGYEQYF. In nucleotides, the CDR3 is TGTGCCAGCAGCGAAGCGGGAGGGGGCTACGAGCAGTACTTC.

This clone was seen just once. CDR3 protein: CASSIASGSRGEQFF. The CDR3, as DNA: TGTGCCAGTAGTATAGCTAGCGGGAGTAGGGGTGAGCAGTTCTTC. The chain is built from TRBV19 and TRBJ2-1; TRBD2 matches 10 bases. Trimming at V came to 1 base and at J to 9 bases, leaving 6 bases not matched to a gene. Germline-derived CDR1 and CDR2 are LNHDA and SQIVND (reference sequence). The CDR3 loop spans 15 amino acids.

The chain recombines TRBV28 with TRBJ1-4; the D gene is possibly TRBD1 (5 bases). The CDR3 is made up of 14 amino acids. V gave up 5 bases and J gave up 4 bases, with 11 bases separating them. Germline CDR1 is MDHEN and CDR2 is SYDVKM. The CDR3 coding sequence is TGTGCCAGCAGTAGGGAGGGGTTTAATGAAAAACTGTTTTTT. It is translated as CASSREGFNEKLFF.